The 25 T cell receptor beta chains given below trace back to one sample, sequenced in a study of blood T cells in healthy people across ages. A second roughly 7 to 12 cycle PCR used barcoded and J-beta primers. TCRdb called the 5' RACE reads again in MiXCR, with one record for every CDR3 protein. This sample carries approximately 900,000 distinct CDR3 sequences, under 35% of them seen once, and the ten largest clones take roughly 10%. These data were likewise used in another study, on T cells of mothers and their children.

The sample was blood. All receptors come from a woman aged 40-49 years in good health.

This clonotype was seen many times. This rearrangement joins TRBV28 to TRBJ1-2; no clear D. CDR3 size: 12 residues. The germline gives CDR1 MDHEN, CDR2 SYDVKM. The ends were cut back, 6 bases at V and 5 bases at J, with 10 bases in the middle. In DNA, the CDR3 is TGTGCCAGCAGGTCCCCACTTTATGGCTACACCTTC. This translates into CASRSPLYGYTF.

Concerning this clonotype itself: A read error is possible here, since a much larger clone lies one base away. The V gene is TRBV18, the J gene TRBJ2-6, with D possibly being TRBD1 or TRBD2 (5 bases each). CDR3 length: 16 amino acids. Germline CDR1 reads KGHSH; CDR2 reads LQKENI. Trimming removed 2 bases at V and 18 bases at J, with 26 bases between. CDR3 DNA sequence: TGTGCCAGCTCACCAATCGCGACAGACTACCCATCTCTTCCGACTTTC. This codes for CASSPIATDYPSLPTF.

This clonotype was counted at least ten times. This chain connects TRBV27 to TRBJ2-7; D unclear. The ends were cut back, 2 bases at V and 2 bases at J, with 7 bases in the middle. CDR3 length: 13 amino acids. The germline gives CDR1 MNHEY, CDR2 SMNVEV (reference sequence). CDR3: CASSLGWAYEQYF. The CDR3 DNA is TGTGCCAGCAGTTTAGGGTGGGCCTACGAGCAGTACTTC.

Comments on this clonotype: One base away lies a much larger clone, so this may be a sequencing read error. The chain links TRBV7-3 to TRBJ2-1; D might be TRBD2 (5 bases). The CDR3 runs to 17 residues. V lost 5 bases and J 13 bases, leaving 30 bases between the germline ends. Germline CDR1 SGHTA, CDR2 FQGTGA. CDR3 amino acids: CASSGPPALSNGETQFF. The CDR3 DNA reads TGTGCCAGCAGCGGACCCCCAGCACTGTCAAATGGGGAGACCCAGTTCTTC.

This clonotype came up many times. This chain links TRBV7-9 with TRBJ2-7; either TRBD1 or TRBD2 may fit D (5 bases each). Trimming removed 5 bases at V and 1 base at J, with 15 bases between. Germline-derived CDR1 and CDR2 are SEHNR and FQNEAQ (reference sequence). The CDR3 contains 15 residues. Written as DNA, the CDR3 is TGTGCCAGCAGCAGGGGTGAGGGCAGATCCTACGAGCAGTACTTC. Translated, it gives CASSRGEGRSYEQYF.

The chain uses TRBV2 and TRBJ1-1, with D unresolved. The V end was cut by 3 bases, the J end by 1 base, with 3 bases between. The CDR3 sequence is 12 residues long. The germline CDR1 and CDR2 sequences are SNHLY and FYNNEI. The DNA of the CDR3 is TGTGCCAGCAGTGAGCCGAACACTGAAGCTTTCTTT. Translating it yields CASSEPNTEAFF.

This clonotype has just a few counts. This sequence joins TRBV7-2 and TRBJ1-5; D remains unclear. The CDR3 totals 14 residues. V lost 0 bases, J lost 4 bases, and 7 bases lay in between. Germline CDR1 SGHTA, CDR2 FQGNSA. This CDR3 reads CASSLAEINQPQHF. The DNA for the CDR3 is TGTGCCAGCAGCTTAGCGGAGATTAATCAGCCCCAGCATTTT.

V gene TRBV7-2 combines with J gene TRBJ1-3; tentative D call: TRBD1 (6 bases). The CDR3 runs to 16 residues. V was clipped by 5 bases and J by 4 bases, with 18 bases between them. In germline, CDR1 is SGHTA, CDR2 FQGNSA. Here the CDR3 reads CASSLGTTNRGNTIYF. The CDR3 region has the DNA TGTGCCAGCAGCCTCGGGACAACAAATAGGGGAAACACCATATATTTT.

There are a few counts of this clonotype. At one boundary the junction diverges from the germline segment, which might be a read error. The V gene is TRBV7-8, the J gene TRBJ1-1; the D gene is possibly TRBD1 (5 bases). The CDR3 has 14 amino acids. Germline assignment: CDR1 SGHVS and CDR2 FQNEAQ. The CDR3 sequence: CASHMRGMNTEAFF. CDR3 DNA sequence: TGTGCCAGTCACATGAGGGGAATGAACACTGAGGCTTTCTTT.

There are a few counts of this clonotype. It may be a read error: a sequence one base away is much more abundant. V and J are TRBV20-1 and TRBJ2-1, with D unresolved. This CDR3 contains 9 residues. Trimming took off 3 bases at V and 10 bases at J, with 4 bases between the two ends. From germline, CDR1 is DFQATT and CDR2 SNEGSKA (reference sequence). The CDR3 loop is CSARVEQFF. In nucleotides, the CDR3 is TGCAGTGCTAGGGTGGAGCAGTTCTTC.

A few counts support this clonotype. The chain combines TRBV4-3 with TRBJ1-1; weak D call: TRBD1 (6 bases). The germline CDR1 and CDR2 sequences are LGHNA and YSLEER. The ends were cut back, 1 base at V and 4 bases at J, with 10 bases in the middle. The CDR3 contains 14 residues. This chain's CDR3 is CASSQGQAVTEAFF. CDR3 coding DNA: TGCGCCAGCAGCCAAGGACAGGCCGTCACTGAAGCTTTCTTT.

The table lists this clonotype with many counts. Possible read error: a much larger clone is one base away. The gene calls are TRBV6-2 or TRBV6-3 and TRBJ2-1; maybe TRBD2 (5 bases). The CDR3 has 18 residues. Germline V gene lookup returns CDR1 MNHEY and CDR2 SVGEGT. CDR3 amino acids: CVSSYPTGWVLSYNEQFF. Here the CDR3 DNA reads TGTGTCAGCAGTTACCCGACGGGGTGGGTTCTCTCCTACAATGAGCAGTTCTTC.

This clonotype showed up many times. The V gene is TRBV12-3 or TRBV12-4, the J gene TRBJ1-6; no firm D call. V dropped 5 bases and J dropped 6 bases, with 14 bases sitting between them. The CDR3 loop spans 15 amino acids. The CDR3 is CASSPTDGPNSPLHF. CDR3 coding DNA: TGTGCCAGCAGTCCAACGGACGGACCTAATTCACCCCTCCACTTT.

The CDR3 region is CASSLSGVWTEAFF. CDR3 DNA sequence: TGTGCCAGCAGCTTGTCGGGGGTTTGGACTGAAGCTTTCTTT. The chain combines TRBV5-6 with TRBJ1-1; D is possibly TRBD1 (5 bases). This CDR3 has 14 amino acids. V lost 1 base to trimming and J lost 5 bases, with 12 bases between them. The germline gives CDR1 SGHDT, CDR2 YYEEEE.

The V gene is TRBV5-5, the J gene TRBJ2-7; 7 bases are a match to TRBD1. The V and J ends lost 0 bases and 0 bases, in that order; junction bases with no gene match: 3. Germline CDR1 is SGHKS and CDR2 is YYEKEE (reference sequence). The CDR3 runs 15 residues. The CDR3 spells CASSLVGQDSYEQYF. The DNA of the CDR3 is TGTGCCAGCAGCTTGGTAGGACAGGACTCCTACGAGCAGTACTTC.

This chain connects TRBV5-1 to TRBJ2-4, with unresolved D. The J call may not be correct, given that the DNA end is closer to TRBJ2-7. Germline V gene sequence: CDR1 SGHRS, CDR2 YFSETQ. The CDR3 contains 13 residues. The CDR3: CASSSPPGYEQYF. CDR3 sequence (DNA): TGCGCCAGCAGCTCCCCCCCGGGCTACGAGCAGTACTTC.

The CDR3 bases are TGTGCCAGCAGCCAACAGGACAGGGTTCGGTACTTC. Protein sequence: CASSQQDRVRYF. The chain recombines TRBV14 with TRBJ2-7, with 8 bases lining up with TRBD1. Germline CDR1 and CDR2: SGHDN and FVKESK. The CDR3 consists of 12 residues. The J segment lost 12 bases and the V segment lost 2 bases, leaving 6 bases of the junction unmatched.

This clonotype was counted ten times or more. The V gene is TRBV5-5, the J gene TRBJ2-7; 9 bases agree with TRBD1. The CDR3 loop spans 14 amino acids. Germline V gene sequence: CDR1 SGHKS, CDR2 YYEKEE (reference sequence). Trimming took 4 bases from V and 3 from J; bases not matched to a gene: 5. The CDR3: CASSLTGGFYEQYF. The CDR3, as DNA: TGTGCCAGCAGCCTGACAGGGGGTTTCTACGAGCAGTACTTC.

This clonotype was recorded at least ten times. This chain connects TRBV25-1 to TRBJ1-2, with D uncertain. The germline V and J ends were trimmed by 8 bases and 6 bases, with 22 bases remaining between them. Germline CDR1 and CDR2: MGHDK and SYGVNS. This CDR3 spans 15 amino acids. The CDR3 region is CASPPSDGKRDGYTF. Here the CDR3 DNA reads TGTGCCAGCCCACCCTCGGACGGCAAACGTGATGGCTACACCTTC.

This clonotype was detected only a few times. CDR3: CASSLYGGLVGYTF. As DNA, the CDR3 is TGTGCCAGCAGTTTGTATGGGGGGCTTGTTGGCTACACCTTC. The chain is built from TRBV28 and TRBJ1-2, with a tentative D call TRBD1 (6 bases). Per germline, CDR1 MDHEN and CDR2 SYDVKM. The CDR3 length is 14 residues. V lost 3 bases and J 7 bases, leaving 15 bases between the germline ends.

This chain joins TRBV15 and TRBJ2-1; TRBD2 aligns across 7 bases. The end of the DNA is better explained by TRBJ2-7, so the J call may be wrong. Germline loops: CDR1 LNHNV, CDR2 YYDKDF (reference sequence). The CDR3 covers 15 residues. The CDR3 DNA reads TGTGCCACCAGCAGAGATCGACAGCGGGGCAATGAGCAGTACTTC. It specifies CATSRDRQRGNEQYF.

The chain joins TRBV30 to TRBJ1-1; weak D call: TRBD1 (5 bases). CDR3 length: 15 amino acids. The germline gives CDR1 GTSNPN, CDR2 SVGIG (reference sequence). V was shortened by 2 bases and J by 6 bases, with 19 bases between the two germline ends. DNA for the CDR3: TGTGCCTGGAGTAGGGGTTTCGGGGTACGAGCTGAAGCTTTCTTT. It yields the protein CAWSRGFGVRAEAFF.

This clonotype turned up a few times. Just one base apart from a much larger clone, this may be a read error. V usage is TRBV7-9 and J usage is TRBJ2-7, with 11 bases lining up with TRBD2. The CDR3 runs 17 residues. V lost 3 bases and J lost 7; bases outside the gene matches: 14. Germline values: CDR1 SEHNR, CDR2 FQNEAQ (reference sequence). The CDR3 region has the DNA TGTGCCAGCAGCTTCGGACTAGCGGGTAACCGGGGTAATGAGCAGTACTTC. It translates to CASSFGLAGNRGNEQYF. The entire variable domain, with the rest obtained from reference TRBV7-9 and TRBJ2-7, is as follows: DTGVSQNPRHKITKRGQNVTFRCDPISEHNRLYWYRQTLGQGPEFLTYFQNEAQLEKSRLLSDRFSAERPKGSFSTLEIQRTEQGDSAMYLCASSFGLAGNRGNEQYFGPGTRLTVT.

Comments on this clonotype: A much bigger clone sits one base away, suggesting this may be a read error. The J gene is TRBJ2-3, the V gene TRBV28; 11 positions match TRBD2. The CDR3 contains 16 residues. The germline CDR1 and CDR2 sequences are MDHEN and SYDVKM. The junction had 7 bases not matched to a gene; V was cut back by 6 bases and J by 2 bases. The CDR3 coding sequence is TGTGCCAGCAGCCAGGGGACTAGCGGCTCCACAGATACGCAGTATTTT. Translation gives CASSQGTSGSTDTQYF.

There are many counts of this clonotype. This rearrangement joins TRBV20-1 to TRBJ2-1; 10 nucleotides match TRBD2. CDR1 is DFQATT, CDR2 SNEGSKA, per germline (reference sequence). The V gene end was trimmed by 2 bases and the J gene end by 0 bases; junction bases not matched to a gene: 1. This CDR3 is 15 amino acids long. The CDR3, as DNA: TGCAGTGCTAGATTAGCGGGGGGCTCCTACAATGAGCAGTTCTTC. Its translation: CSARLAGGSYNEQFF.